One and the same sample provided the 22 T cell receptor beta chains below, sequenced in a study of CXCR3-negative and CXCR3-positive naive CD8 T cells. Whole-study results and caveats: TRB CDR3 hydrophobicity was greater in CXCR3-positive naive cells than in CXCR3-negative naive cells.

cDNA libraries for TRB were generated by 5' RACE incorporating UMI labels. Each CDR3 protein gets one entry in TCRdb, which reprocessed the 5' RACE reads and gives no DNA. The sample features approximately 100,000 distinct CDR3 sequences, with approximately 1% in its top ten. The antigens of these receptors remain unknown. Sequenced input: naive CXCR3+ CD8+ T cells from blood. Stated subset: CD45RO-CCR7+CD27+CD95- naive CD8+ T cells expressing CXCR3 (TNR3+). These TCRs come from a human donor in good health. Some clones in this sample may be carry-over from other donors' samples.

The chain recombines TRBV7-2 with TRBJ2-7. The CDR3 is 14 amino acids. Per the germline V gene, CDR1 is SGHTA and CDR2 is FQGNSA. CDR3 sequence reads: CASRIATGNYEQYF.

CDR3 residues: CASIGRGTSGGQETQYF. This sequence joins TRBV6-5 and TRBJ2-5; TCRdb gives TRBD2 as the D gene, but with no DNA this cannot be confirmed. Germline loops: CDR1 MNHEY, CDR2 SVGAGI. The CDR3 runs to 17 residues.

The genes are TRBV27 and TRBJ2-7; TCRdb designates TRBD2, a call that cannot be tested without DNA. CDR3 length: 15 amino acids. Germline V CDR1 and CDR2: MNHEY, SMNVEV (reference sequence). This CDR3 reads CASKETASGSYEQYF.

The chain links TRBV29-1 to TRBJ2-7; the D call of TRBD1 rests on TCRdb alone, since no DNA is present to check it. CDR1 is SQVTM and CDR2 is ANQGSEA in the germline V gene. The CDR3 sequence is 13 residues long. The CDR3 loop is CSVRTGGSYEQYF.

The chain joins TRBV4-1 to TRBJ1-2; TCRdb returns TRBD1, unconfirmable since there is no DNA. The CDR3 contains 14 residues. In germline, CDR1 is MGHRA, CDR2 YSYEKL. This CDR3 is CASSQAGQENGYTF.

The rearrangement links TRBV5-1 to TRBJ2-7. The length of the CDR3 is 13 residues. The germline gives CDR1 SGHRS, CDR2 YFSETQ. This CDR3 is CASSLSAAYEQYF.

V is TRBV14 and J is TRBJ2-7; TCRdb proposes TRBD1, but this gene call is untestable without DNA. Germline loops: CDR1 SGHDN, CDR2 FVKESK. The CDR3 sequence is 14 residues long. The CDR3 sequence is CASSQRTGPYEQYF.

The CDR3 sequence: CASSLVAGQPNEQFF. The chain recombines TRBV12-3 or TRBV12-4 with TRBJ2-1; TCRdb's D gene call, TRBD1, goes unchecked for lack of DNA. This CDR3 is 15 amino acids long.

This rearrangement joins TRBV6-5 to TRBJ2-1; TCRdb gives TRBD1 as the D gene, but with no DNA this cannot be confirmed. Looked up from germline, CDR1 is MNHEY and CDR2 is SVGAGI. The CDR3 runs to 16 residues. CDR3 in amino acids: CASSYSKPGGASEQFF.

CDR3 sequence reads: CASSPGTEAMNTEAFF. The genes are TRBV28 and TRBJ1-1; TCRdb's D call of TRBD1 is untestable without DNA. Germline V CDR1 and CDR2: MDHEN, SYDVKM. The CDR3 is made up of 16 amino acids.

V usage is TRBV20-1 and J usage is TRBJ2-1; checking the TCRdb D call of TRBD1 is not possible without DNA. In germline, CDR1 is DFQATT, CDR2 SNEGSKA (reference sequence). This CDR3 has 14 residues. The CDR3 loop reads CSARDRGAYNEQFF.

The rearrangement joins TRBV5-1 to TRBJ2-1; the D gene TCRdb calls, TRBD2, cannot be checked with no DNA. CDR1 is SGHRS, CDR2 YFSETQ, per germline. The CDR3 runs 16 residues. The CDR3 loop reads CASSFFGTRGYNEQFF.

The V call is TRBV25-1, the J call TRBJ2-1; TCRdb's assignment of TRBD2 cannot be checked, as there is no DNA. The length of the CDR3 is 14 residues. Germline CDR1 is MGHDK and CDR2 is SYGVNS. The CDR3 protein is CASSVSGDYNEQFF.

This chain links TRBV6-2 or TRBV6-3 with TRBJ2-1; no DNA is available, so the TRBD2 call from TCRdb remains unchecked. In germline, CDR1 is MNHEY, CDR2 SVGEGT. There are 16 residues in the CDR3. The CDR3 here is CASSYVSGGRYNEQFF.

The CDR3 is CASGWLSNEQFF. This chain uses TRBV10-1 with TRBJ2-1. This CDR3 is built from 12 residues. CDR1 is WNHNN and CDR2 is SYGVQD in the germline V gene (reference sequence).

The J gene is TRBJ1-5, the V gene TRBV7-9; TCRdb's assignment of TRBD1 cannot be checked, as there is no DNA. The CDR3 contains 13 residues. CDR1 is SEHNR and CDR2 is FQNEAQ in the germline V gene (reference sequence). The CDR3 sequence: CASSSPGNQPQHF.

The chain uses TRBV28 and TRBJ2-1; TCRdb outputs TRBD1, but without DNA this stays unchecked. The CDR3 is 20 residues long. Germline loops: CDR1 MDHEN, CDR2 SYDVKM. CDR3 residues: CASSPRSWDRPELSYNEQFF.

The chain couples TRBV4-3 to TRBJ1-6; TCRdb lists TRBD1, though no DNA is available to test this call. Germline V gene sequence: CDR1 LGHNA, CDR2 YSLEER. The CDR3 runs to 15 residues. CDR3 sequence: CASSQGDRAGSPLHF.

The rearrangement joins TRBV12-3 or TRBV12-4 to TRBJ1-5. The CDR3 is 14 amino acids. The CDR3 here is CASSLQVGNQPQHF.

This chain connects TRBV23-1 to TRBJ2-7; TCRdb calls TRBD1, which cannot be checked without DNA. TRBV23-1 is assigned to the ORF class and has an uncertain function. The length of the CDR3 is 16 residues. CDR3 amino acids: CASSQSEGRSSYEQYF.

CDR3: CASSQVENRGGGYTF. V usage is TRBV4-3 and J usage is TRBJ1-2; the D gene TCRdb calls, TRBD1, cannot be checked with no DNA. This CDR3 contains 15 residues. CDR1 and CDR2 (germline): LGHNA, YSLEER.

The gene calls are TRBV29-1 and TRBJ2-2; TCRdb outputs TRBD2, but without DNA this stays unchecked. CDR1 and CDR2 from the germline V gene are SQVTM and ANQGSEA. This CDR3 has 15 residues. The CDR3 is CSVPKSGTLTGELFF.